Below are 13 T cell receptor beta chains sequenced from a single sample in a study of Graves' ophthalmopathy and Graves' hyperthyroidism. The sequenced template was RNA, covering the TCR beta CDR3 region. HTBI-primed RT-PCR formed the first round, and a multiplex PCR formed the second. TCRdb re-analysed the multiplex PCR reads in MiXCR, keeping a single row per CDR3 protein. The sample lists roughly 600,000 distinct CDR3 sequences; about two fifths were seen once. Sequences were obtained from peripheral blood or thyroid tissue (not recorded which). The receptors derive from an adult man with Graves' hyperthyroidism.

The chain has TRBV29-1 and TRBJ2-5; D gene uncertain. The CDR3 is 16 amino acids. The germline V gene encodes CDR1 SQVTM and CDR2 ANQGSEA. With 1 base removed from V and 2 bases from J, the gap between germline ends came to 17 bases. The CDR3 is CSVEGPIDGEQETQYF. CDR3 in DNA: TGCAGCGTTGAAGGGCCGATAGACGGTGAACAAGAGACCCAGTACTTC. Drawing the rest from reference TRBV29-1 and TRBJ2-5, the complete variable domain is SAVISQKPSRDICQRGTSLTIQCQVDSQVTMMFWYRQQPGQSLTLIATANQGSEATYESGFVIDKFPISRPNLTFSTLTVSNMSPEDSSIYLCSVEGPIDGEQETQYFGPGTRLLVL.

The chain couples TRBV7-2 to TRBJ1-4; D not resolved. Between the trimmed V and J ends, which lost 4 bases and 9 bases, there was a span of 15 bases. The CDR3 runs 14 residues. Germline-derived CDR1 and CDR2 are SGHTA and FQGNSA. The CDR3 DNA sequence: TGTGCCAGCAGCTCTCCGGGTTTGAGTAAAAAACTGTTTTTT. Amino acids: CASSSPGLSKKLFF.

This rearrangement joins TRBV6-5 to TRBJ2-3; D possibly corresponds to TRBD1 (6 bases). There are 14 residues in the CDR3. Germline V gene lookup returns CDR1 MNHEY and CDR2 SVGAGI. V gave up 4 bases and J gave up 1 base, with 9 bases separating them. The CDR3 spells CASSSGVGTDTQYF. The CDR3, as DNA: TGTGCCAGCAGTTCAGGGGTCGGCACAGATACGCAGTATTTT.

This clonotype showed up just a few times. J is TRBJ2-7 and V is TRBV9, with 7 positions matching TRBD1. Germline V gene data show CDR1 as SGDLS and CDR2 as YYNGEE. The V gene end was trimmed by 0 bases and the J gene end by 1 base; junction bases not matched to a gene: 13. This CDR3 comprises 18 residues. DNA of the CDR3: TGTGCCAGCAGCGTAGGCCAAACAGGGGCGTGGGATTCCTACGAGCAGTACTTC. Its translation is CASSVGQTGAWDSYEQYF.

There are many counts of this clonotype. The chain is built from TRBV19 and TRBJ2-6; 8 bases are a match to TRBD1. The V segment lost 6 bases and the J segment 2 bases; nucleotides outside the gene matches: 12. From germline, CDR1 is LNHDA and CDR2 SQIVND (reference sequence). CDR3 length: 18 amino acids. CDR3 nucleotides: TGTGCCAGTAGGACCTACAGGGGGATCGGCCCTGGGGCCAACGTCCTGACTTTC. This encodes CASRTYRGIGPGANVLTF.

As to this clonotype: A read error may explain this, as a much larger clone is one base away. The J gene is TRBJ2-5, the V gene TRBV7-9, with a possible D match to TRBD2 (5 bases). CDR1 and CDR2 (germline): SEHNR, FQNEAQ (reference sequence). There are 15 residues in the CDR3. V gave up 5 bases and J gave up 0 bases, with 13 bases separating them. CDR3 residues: CASSAGLENQETQYF. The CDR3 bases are TGTGCCAGCAGCGCCGGACTGGAAAACCAAGAGACCCAGTACTTC.

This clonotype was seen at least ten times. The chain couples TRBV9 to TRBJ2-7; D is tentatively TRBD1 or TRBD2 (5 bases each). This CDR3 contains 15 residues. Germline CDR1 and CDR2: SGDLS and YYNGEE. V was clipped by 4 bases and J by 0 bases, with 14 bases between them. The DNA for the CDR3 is TGTGCCAGCAGCCCAAGTGGGGACGGCTCCTACGAGCAGTACTTC. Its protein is CASSPSGDGSYEQYF.

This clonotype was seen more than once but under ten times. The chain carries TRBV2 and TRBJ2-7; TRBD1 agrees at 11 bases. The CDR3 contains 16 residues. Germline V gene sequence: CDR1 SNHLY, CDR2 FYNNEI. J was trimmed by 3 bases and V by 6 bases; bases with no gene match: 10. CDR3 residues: CASSRNRDRGDYEQYF. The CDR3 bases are TGTGCCAGCAGCCGGAACCGGGACAGGGGGGACTACGAGCAGTACTTC.

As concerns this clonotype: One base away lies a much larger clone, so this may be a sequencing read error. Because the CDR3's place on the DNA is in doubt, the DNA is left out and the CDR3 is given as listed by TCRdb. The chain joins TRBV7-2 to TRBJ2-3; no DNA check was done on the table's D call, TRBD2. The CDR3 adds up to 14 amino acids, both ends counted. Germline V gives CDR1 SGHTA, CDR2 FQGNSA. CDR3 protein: CASSVASGTDTQCF.

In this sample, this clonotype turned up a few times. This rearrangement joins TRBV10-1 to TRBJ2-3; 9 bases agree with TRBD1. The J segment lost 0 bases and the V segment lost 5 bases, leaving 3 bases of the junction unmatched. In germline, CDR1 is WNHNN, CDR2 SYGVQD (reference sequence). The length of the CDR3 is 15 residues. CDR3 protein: CASSTGGLSTDTQYF. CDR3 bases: TGCGCCAGCAGTACAGGGGGCTTGAGCACAGATACGCAGTATTTT.

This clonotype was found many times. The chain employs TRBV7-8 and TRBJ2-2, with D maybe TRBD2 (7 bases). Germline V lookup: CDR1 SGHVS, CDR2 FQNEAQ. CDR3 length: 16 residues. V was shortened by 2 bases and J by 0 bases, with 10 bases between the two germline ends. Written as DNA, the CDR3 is TGTGCCAGCAGCTTAAGGGGGGGGTCGAACACCGGGGAGCTGTTTTTT. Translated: CASSLRGGSNTGELFF.

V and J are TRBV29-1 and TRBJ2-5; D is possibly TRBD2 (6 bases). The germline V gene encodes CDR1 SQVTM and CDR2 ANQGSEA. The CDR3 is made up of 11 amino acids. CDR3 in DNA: TGCAGTGAGTCAGGGAGGGAGACCCAGTACTTC. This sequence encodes CSESGRETQYF.

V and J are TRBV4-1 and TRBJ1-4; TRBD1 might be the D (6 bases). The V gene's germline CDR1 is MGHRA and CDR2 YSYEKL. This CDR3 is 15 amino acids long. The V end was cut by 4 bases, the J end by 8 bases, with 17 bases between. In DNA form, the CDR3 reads TGCGCCAGCAGCCTTACAGGGTTGATTCGGGAAAAACTGTTTTTT. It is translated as CASSLTGLIREKLFF.